This T cell receptor beta chain came from a study of PD-1 blockade in classical Hodgkin lymphoma. This sample's time point: cycle 4 day 1 (C4D1), after more than 5 weeks of nivolumab. Each of the patients experienced relapse following autologous stem cell transplantation, and their brentuximab vedotin exposure differed. Assay used: immunoSEQ multiplex PCR; TCRdb lists only in-frame clones, some missing. The sample includes 50,000 to 65,000 clones, 91% of them seen just once. This CDR3 region has 15 residues. Per germline, CDR1 KGHSH and CDR2 LQKENI. With 2 bases removed from V and 4 bases from J, the gap between germline ends came to 9 bases.

The sample was peripheral blood mononuclear cells (PBMCs), taken before the fourth cycle of nivolumab. The J gene is TRBJ2-6, the V gene TRBV18; D call uncertain. The sequence came from a human donor with classical Hodgkin lymphoma. CDR3 loop: CASSPEAGGANVLTF. In DNA, the CDR3 is TGTGCCAGCTCACCAGAAGCCGGAGGGGCCAACGTCCTGACTTTC.